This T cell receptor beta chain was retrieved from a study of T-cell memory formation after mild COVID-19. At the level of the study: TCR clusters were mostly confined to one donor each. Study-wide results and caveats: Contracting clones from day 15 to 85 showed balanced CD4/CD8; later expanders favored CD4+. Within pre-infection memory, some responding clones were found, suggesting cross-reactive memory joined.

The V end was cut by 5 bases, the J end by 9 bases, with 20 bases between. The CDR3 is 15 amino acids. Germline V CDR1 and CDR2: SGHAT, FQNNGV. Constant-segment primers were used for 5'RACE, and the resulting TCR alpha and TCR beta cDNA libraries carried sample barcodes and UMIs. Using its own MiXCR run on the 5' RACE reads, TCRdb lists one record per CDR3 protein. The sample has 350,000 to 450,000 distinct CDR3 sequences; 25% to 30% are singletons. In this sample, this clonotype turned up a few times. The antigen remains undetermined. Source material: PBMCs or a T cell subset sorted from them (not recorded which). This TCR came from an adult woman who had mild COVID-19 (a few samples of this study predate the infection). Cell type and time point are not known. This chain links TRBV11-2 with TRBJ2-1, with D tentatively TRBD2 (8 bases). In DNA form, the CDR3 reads TGTGCCAGCAGCCCAGGACTAGCAGGGGGGGGTGAGCAGTTCTTC. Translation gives CASSPGLAGGGEQFF.